The sequence of this T cell receptor beta chain was determined in a study of blood T cell repertoires in COVID-19. Study details: The United States, Italy and Spain were the sources of the acute and convalescent COVID-19 samples. PBMCs, B-cell-depleted T cells, or T cells were the source of the cDNA or gDNA that made up the material.

Study processing details: Reference gene primer amplification gave estimated nucleated cell counts. Here immunoSEQ multiplex PCR was the method, and the copy in TCRdb shows in-frame clones only, minus some. The V and J calls and clone size come from that table; D and trimming were worked out from the DNA. Here the sample spans 380,000 or so clones, around 87% being singletons. The V and J ends lost 2 bases and 2 bases respectively, with 10 bases between them. This CDR3 has 15 amino acids. CDR1 is SGHVS, CDR2 FQNEAQ, per germline. The chain is built from TRBV7-8 and TRBJ1-3; D is perhaps TRBD1 (6 bases). What was sequenced was PBMCs or T cells enriched from blood (not recorded which). The sequence came from a man aged 25-45 years who had recovered from COVID-19. CDR3 DNA: TGTGCCAGCAGCTTATACAGGGCGCCTGGAAACACCATATATTTT. Its protein product is CASSLYRAPGNTIYF.